The 26 T cell receptor beta chains below were found in one sample sequenced in a study of blood T cell repertoires in COVID-19. Generated by immunoSEQ multiplex PCR, the TCRdb table keeps only in-frame clones and is missing some. Altogether roughly 500,000 clones are present, approximately 85% being singletons, with the ten largest covering 3% to 4%. The material sequenced was peripheral blood. All receptors come from a human donor in a cohort sampled during active COVID-19.

V gene TRBV30 combines with J gene TRBJ2-7; maybe TRBD1 (6 bases). Germline V gene data show CDR1 as GTSNPN and CDR2 as SVGIG (reference sequence). The CDR3 loop spans 11 amino acids. Trimming shortened V by 5 bases and J by 9 bases, and 14 bases separated the two germline ends. The CDR3 DNA sequence: TGTGCCTGGGGGCAGGGGTTCGGGCAGTACTTC. It specifies CAWGQGFGQYF.

V is TRBV7-2 and J is TRBJ1-4; 9 nucleotides align to TRBD1. Germline V gene data show CDR1 as SGHTA and CDR2 as FQGNSA. Trimming cost V 4 bases and J 8 bases; bases outside gene matches: 8. This CDR3 comprises 15 residues. CDR3 sequence (DNA): TGTGCCAGCAGCTCCAGGACAGGGGCGACCGAAAAACTGTTTTTT. Translation gives CASSSRTGATEKLFF.

This chain joins TRBV3-1 (or the pseudogene TRBV3-2) and TRBJ2-7; 9 nucleotides line up with TRBD1. The CDR3 covers 13 residues. After removal of 4 bases from V and 5 bases from J, the junction contained 3 bases not matched to a gene. Germline CDR1 and CDR2: LGHDT and YNNKEL (reference sequence). Here the CDR3 reads CASSRQGEDEQYF. CDR3 in DNA: TGTGCCAGCAGCCGACAGGGGGAGGACGAGCAGTACTTC.

The chain couples TRBV6-1 to TRBJ2-7, with D unclear. V lost 2 bases and J lost 7, with 9 bases in between. Germline assignment: CDR1 MNHNS and CDR2 SASEGT. The CDR3 runs 12 residues. Written as DNA, the CDR3 is TGTGCCAGCAGTGAAATTAGTGGTGAGCAGTACTTC. This gives the protein CASSEISGEQYF.

This chain connects TRBV3-1 (or the pseudogene TRBV3-2) to TRBJ2-7, with 10 bases lining up with TRBD2. This CDR3 spans 14 amino acids. Trimming at V came to 4 bases and at J to 2 bases, leaving 2 bases not matched to a gene. Germline assignment: CDR1 LGHDT and CDR2 YNNKEL (reference sequence). The CDR3 nucleotides are TGTGCCAGCAGCCCCGGACTAGCGGCCTACGAGCAGTACTTC. This codes for CASSPGLAAYEQYF.

The CDR3: CASTHPNQGGYEQYF. Here the CDR3 DNA reads TGTGCCAGCACCCACCCGAACCAGGGCGGTTACGAGCAGTACTTC. The V gene is TRBV2, the J gene TRBJ2-7; maybe TRBD1 (5 bases). The CDR3 loop spans 15 amino acids. CDR1 is SNHLY and CDR2 is FYNNEI in the germline V gene. The V end lost 7 bases, the J end lost 4 bases, and 20 bases lay between the germline ends.

The chain has TRBV28 and TRBJ2-5; 9 bases align to TRBD1. Germline-derived CDR1 and CDR2 are MDHEN and SYDVKM. V trimming: 9 bases; J trimming: 4 bases; junction bases outside the gene matches: 6. The CDR3 has 13 residues. The chain's CDR3 is CASQQGATETQYF. CDR3 in DNA: TGTGCCAGTCAACAGGGGGCGACAGAGACCCAGTACTTC.

The V call is TRBV18, the J call TRBJ2-2; TRBD2 might be the D (6 bases). The V gene lost 2 bases and the J gene lost 5 bases, with 9 bases spanning the gap. Germline lookup yields CDR1 KGHSH and CDR2 LQKENI. The CDR3 is made up of 14 amino acids. CDR3 bases: TGTGCCAGCTCACCAGGGGGGAGAACCGGGGAGCTGTTTTTT. As protein: CASSPGGRTGELFF.

The sample holds one count of this clone. This chain joins TRBV5-1 and TRBJ2-5, with TRBD2 matching over 14 bases. Trimming at V came to 3 bases and at J to 5 bases, leaving 6 bases not matched to a gene. Looked up from germline, CDR1 is SGHRS and CDR2 is YFSETQ. This CDR3 contains 16 residues. The chain's CDR3 is CASSSGTSGSGETQYF. The CDR3 bases are TGCGCCAGCAGCTCCGGGACTAGCGGGAGTGGGGAGACCCAGTACTTC. Full variable domain (remainder filled in from reference TRBV5-1 and TRBJ2-5): KAGVTQTPRYLIKTRGQQVTLSCSPISGHRSVSWYQQTPGQGLQFLFEYFSETQRNKGNFPGRFSGRQFSNSRSEMNVSTLELGDSALYLCASSSGTSGSGETQYFGPGTRLLVL.

The chain joins TRBV9 to TRBJ2-1, with D possibly TRBD1 on 5 matching bases. Deletions cut 1 base from V and 10 bases from J, with 18 bases between. The CDR3 has 15 amino acids. From germline, CDR1 is SGDLS and CDR2 YYNGEE. CDR3 sequence: CASSVRGIESYEQFF. The CDR3 DNA reads TGTGCCAGCAGCGTAAGGGGTATAGAATCCTACGAGCAGTTCTTC.

In nucleotides, the CDR3 is TGCGCCAGCAGTGAGAACAGGGGAACAGATACGCAGTATTTT. Amino acid sequence: CASSENRGTDTQYF. J is TRBJ2-3 and V is TRBV10-1, with 7 nucleotides matching TRBD1. The germline CDR1 and CDR2 sequences are WNHNN and SYGVQD (reference sequence). This CDR3 has 14 residues. J gave up 3 bases and V 2 bases, and 2 bases lay outside the gene matches.

This chain joins TRBV6-6 and TRBJ1-5, with 8 bases aligning to TRBD1. Germline lookup yields CDR1 MNHNY and CDR2 SVGAGI (reference sequence). CDR3 length: 15 amino acids. The V segment lost 4 bases and the J segment 6 bases; nucleotides outside the gene matches: 8. DNA for the CDR3: TGTGCCAGCAGTTCTCCGACAGGGGTGCGTCAGCCCCAGCATTTT. Protein sequence: CASSSPTGVRQPQHF.

The genes are TRBV7-9 and TRBJ2-1; maybe TRBD2 (6 bases). The CDR3 is 13 amino acids. V was clipped by 2 bases and J by 8 bases, with 10 bases between them. Germline-derived CDR1 and CDR2 are SEHNR and FQNEAQ (reference sequence). The CDR3 DNA reads as TGTGCCAGCAGCTTAAGGGGACTCGATGAGCAGTTCTTC. This encodes CASSLRGLDEQFF.

The gene calls are TRBV18 and TRBJ1-2; TRBD1 agrees at 8 bases. CDR1 and CDR2 from the germline V gene are KGHSH and LQKENI. The CDR3 consists of 16 residues. V lost 5 bases, J lost 5 bases, and 13 bases stayed unmatched. CDR3 nucleotides: TGTGCCAGCTCAAGCGGATTTCTACAGGGGGATTATGGCTACACCTTC. Translated: CASSSGFLQGDYGYTF.

The gene calls are TRBV5-1 and TRBJ2-1; 7 nucleotides agree with TRBD2. Germline lookup yields CDR1 SGHRS and CDR2 YFSETQ. This CDR3 is 15 amino acids long. V trimming: 5 bases; J trimming: 2 bases; junction bases outside the gene matches: 7. The CDR3 DNA is TGCGCCAGCAGGAGTCTAGCGGTGACCTACAATGAGCAGTTCTTC. Its protein is CASRSLAVTYNEQFF.

In regard to this clone: The same CDR3 also results from other DNA sequences found in this sample. The genes are TRBV14 and TRBJ1-1; the D gene is possibly TRBD1 (6 bases). Trimming pared 2 bases from V and 5 bases from J, leaving 9 bases between. Germline lookup yields CDR1 SGHDN and CDR2 FVKESK. CDR3 length equals 13 residues. The CDR3: CASSQTRGTEAFF. The CDR3 DNA follows: TGTGCCAGCAGCCAAACCAGGGGAACTGAAGCTTTCTTT.

The rearrangement uses TRBV7-2 and TRBJ2-3; TRBD1 matches 12 bases. The germline gives CDR1 SGHTA, CDR2 FQGNSA. The CDR3 totals 17 residues. J gave up 4 bases and V 4 bases, and 9 bases lay outside the gene matches. In DNA form, the CDR3 reads TGTGCCAGCAGCTACCAACCGGGACAGGGGGCTTCAGATACGCAGTATTTT. Encoded protein: CASSYQPGQGASDTQYF.

The V gene is TRBV30, the J gene TRBJ1-4; a weak D match, TRBD1 (6 bases). This CDR3 has 14 amino acids. V was trimmed by 3 bases and J by 8 bases, leaving 16 bases between them. CDR1 and CDR2 from the germline V gene are GTSNPN and SVGIG (reference sequence). The CDR3 nucleotides read TGTGCCTGGAGAGCCCAGGGGATGGGGGAAAAACTGTTTTTT. Translation gives CAWRAQGMGEKLFF. Filled out from reference TRBV30 and TRBJ1-4, the complete variable domain reads SQTIHQWPATLVQPVGSPLSLECTVEGTSNPNLYWYRQAAGRGLQLLFYSVGIGQISSEVPQNLSASRPQDRQFILSSKKLLLSDSGFYLCAWRAQGMGEKLFFGSGTQLSVL.

The J gene is TRBJ2-2, the V gene TRBV5-1, with 12 positions matching TRBD2. Germline values: CDR1 SGHRS, CDR2 YFSETQ. V lost 4 bases to trimming and J lost 6 bases; unmatched junction nucleotides: 13. CDR3 length: 18 amino acids. In nucleotides, the CDR3 is TGCGCCAGCAGCGCGACTAGCGGGAGAGGTCAGGTAGCCGGGGAGCTGTTTTTT. Translating gives CASSATSGRGQVAGELFF.

This chain links TRBV5-5 with TRBJ2-7; D is perhaps TRBD2 (6 bases). The germline V gene encodes CDR1 SGHKS and CDR2 YYEKEE (reference sequence). Trimming took off 2 bases at V and 6 bases at J, with 12 bases between the two ends. The CDR3 length is 13 residues. The DNA for the CDR3 is TGTGCCAGCAGCTTTTTTGGGGGACTCGAGCAGTACTTC. It yields the protein CASSFFGGLEQYF.

The chain carries TRBV19 and TRBJ1-2; D is ambiguous. Germline V CDR1 and CDR2: LNHDA, SQIVND (reference sequence). Trimming cost V 3 bases and J 4 bases, with 12 bases left between them. The CDR3 covers 14 residues. The CDR3 is CASSMVGLTYGYTF. The CDR3 DNA sequence: TGTGCCAGTAGTATGGTCGGTCTAACCTATGGCTACACCTTC.

The V and J genes are TRBV11-2 and TRBJ2-1; D is possibly TRBD1 (7 bases). Germline loops: CDR1 SGHAT, CDR2 FQNNGV. Trimming took 3 bases from V and 2 from J, leaving 11 bases between them. The CDR3 has 15 amino acids. The CDR3 sequence: CASSLGGQAYNEQFF. The CDR3 DNA sequence: TGTGCCAGCAGCTTGGGAGGACAGGCCTACAATGAGCAGTTCTTC.

This chain links TRBV5-8 with TRBJ1-1, with TRBD1 matching 9 bases. There are 17 residues in the CDR3. The J segment lost 5 bases and the V segment lost 0 bases, leaving 11 bases of the junction unmatched. CDR1 and CDR2 from the germline V gene are SGHTS and YDEGEE. In nucleotides, the CDR3 is TGTGCCAGCAGCTTGGTGCGGGACAGGGTGTCGGGGACTGAAGCTTTCTTT. As protein: CASSLVRDRVSGTEAFF.

This clone was detected only once. The V call is TRBV7-3, the J call TRBJ1-2, with TRBD1 matching over 7 bases. The V gene's germline CDR1 is SGHTA and CDR2 FQGTGA. The J segment lost 6 bases and the V segment lost 6 bases, leaving 7 bases of the junction unmatched. This CDR3 spans 13 amino acids. CDR3 nucleotide sequence: TGTGCCAGCAGTCCCACAGGGGTCCATGGCTACACCTTC. As protein: CASSPTGVHGYTF.

The chain combines TRBV5-4 with TRBJ1-2; the D gene is possibly TRBD1 (5 bases). Germline V gives CDR1 SGHNT, CDR2 YYREEE (reference sequence). The CDR3 covers 14 residues. V was clipped by 3 bases and J by 6 bases, with 15 bases between them. CDR3 in DNA: TGTGCCAGCAGCTCACCTTCAGGGCATCATGGCTACACCTTC. The encoded protein is CASSSPSGHHGYTF.

The chain recombines TRBV2 with TRBJ2-7; D may be TRBD2 (5 bases). Per germline, CDR1 SNHLY and CDR2 FYNNEI. Trimming left V 5 bases short and J 3 bases short, with 17 bases between. This CDR3 has 15 residues. CDR3 sequence: CASSRVAGSDYEQYF. Here the CDR3 DNA reads TGTGCCAGCAGTCGGGTGGCGGGCTCGGACTACGAGCAGTACTTC.